The table lists the clone carrying this T cell receptor beta chain with a few counts. No antigen is known for it. This record belongs to a study of beta chain features in type 1 diabetes. The CDR3 is made up of 13 amino acids. Trimming shortened V by 10 bases and J by 1 base, and 13 bases separated the two germline ends. The whole isolated RNA underwent reverse transcription, so sequencing captured expressed TCRB transcripts. The data were produced by immunoSEQ multiplex PCR, yet TCRdb's version contains in-frame clones alone and is incomplete. The data hold hundreds of thousands of clones, with about 14% observed a single time. Study findings and constraints: Moderately but significantly shorter TCRB CDR3s were found in Type 1 diabetes patients in all four CD4+ subsets.

The sample was naive CD4+ T cells from blood. The clonotype originates from a man aged 18-30 years with type 1 diabetes. This chain links TRBV23-1 with TRBJ1-1, with a possible D match to TRBD1 (5 bases). TRBV23-1 falls under the ORF class, with uncertain function. In DNA, the CDR3 is TGCGCCATAAAGACAGACAAGAACACTGAAGCTTTCTTT. Its protein is CAIKTDKNTEAFF.